This T cell receptor (beta chain) appears in the sequencing data of a study of T cells in Graves' hyperthyroidism and ophthalmopathy. Across the study: Peripheral blood draws took place at initial diagnosis, ahead of any treatment.

A note on this clonotype: Its matching antigen is unknown.

Overall study results and limits: Ophthalmopathy was model-predicted a median around seven months pre-onset. Appearing also in blood were most of the thyroid clonotypes expanded above 0.001.

From RNA transcripts, TCR beta CDR3 regions were amplified. First-round RT-PCR targeting the TCR CDR3 was performed with the HTBI primer set. MiXCR, applied by TCRdb to the multiplex PCR reads, yields one record per CDR3 protein. The repertoire holds around 600,000 distinct CDR3 sequences, with 14% as singletons. This receptor was taken from a woman in her late teens or twenties with Graves' ophthalmopathy. The sample consisted of blood.

CDR3 amino acids: CSARRGGYTGELFF. The CDR3 DNA follows: TGCAGTGCTAGAAGGGGGGGCTACACCGGGGAGCTGTTTTTT. This chain joins TRBV20-1 and TRBJ2-2; tentative D call: TRBD2 (7 bases). The CDR3 length is 14 residues. Germline CDR1 reads DFQATT; CDR2 reads SNEGSKA (reference sequence). Trimming took 2 bases from V and 3 from J, leaving 10 bases between them.